This T cell receptor beta chain was documented in a study of T cells after yellow fever vaccination. Across the whole study: Any fraction with a low cell number was prepared using SMART-Seq v4 Ultra Low Input.

Broader study findings: After the booster, about 95% of CD4 and more than 75% of CD8 primary-response clones were re-detected. Sorted repertoires could include abundant contaminating clonotypes from bulk cells.

Ten or more counts support this clonotype. Its antigen is not known. Conversion of TCR transcripts into cDNA relied on 5'RACE template switching, which added a universal primer site and UMIs. Using its own MiXCR run on the 5' RACE reads, TCRdb lists one record per CDR3 protein. The sample contains some 220,000 distinct CDR3 sequences, less than 3.5% of which appear only once. The V and J ends lost 6 bases and 5 bases respectively, with 14 bases between them. This CDR3 region has 14 residues. Per the germline V gene, CDR1 is SNHLY and CDR2 is FYNNEI. This material consisted of CD4+ T cells sorted from PBMCs, taken 10 days after the yellow fever booster vaccination. The genes are TRBV2 and TRBJ2-1, with D possibly TRBD1 on 6 matching bases. This TCR derives from a man younger than 35 who received the YFV17D yellow fever vaccine. Here the CDR3 DNA reads TGTGCCAGCAGGCCGGGACACCTCAACAATGAGCAGTTCTTC. It translates to CASRPGHLNNEQFF.